The next 18 T cell receptor delta chains were all read from a single sample in a study of gamma-delta chains in newborns, infants, children (dated by TCRdb to about 2019). The listed sequencing device is Illumina MiSeq. Clonotypes were called again by TCRdb from the public reads via CATT, and duplicate nucleotide sequences were then merged into one entry. The sample table holds 3,000 to 3,500 delta-chain clones, of which about 0.3% were seen once. About an eighth of the sample comes from the top ten. Source material: blood. Receptors were obtained from a child who was a newborn, infant or young child, either healthy, febrile or measles-vaccinated (not recorded which).

There are a few counts of this clone. TCRdb's listed protein matches a much larger clone and diverges from this DNA's translation at residue 3, likely through a read error; the protein shown comes from the DNA. This chain connects TRDV2 to TRDJ3; 7 bases line up with TRDD3. The CDR3 is 20 amino acids. Looked up from germline, CDR1 is GEAIGNYY and CDR2 is EKD. In DNA form, the CDR3 reads TGTGCCCGTGACACCGCCTGGGGGGTTTTCAGCTCCTGGGACACCCGACAGATGTTTTTC. Its translation: CARDTAWGVFSSWDTRQMFF.

This clone has more than one count but fewer than ten. The protein TCRdb lists belongs to a much larger clone and differs from this DNA's translation at residue 10, which points to a read error; the protein shown is made from the DNA. V and J are TRDV2 and TRDJ3; 10 bases are shared with TRDD3. Germline V lookup: CDR1 GEAIGNYY, CDR2 EKD. This CDR3 comprises 19 residues. J lost 0 bases, V lost 0 bases, and 4 bases had no gene match. CDR3 region: CACDTAWGIGSWDTRQMFF. In DNA form, the CDR3 reads TGTGCCTGTGACACCGCCTGGGGGATAGGCTCCTGGGACACCCGACAGATGTTTTTC.

This clone ranks as medium-sized. A far larger clone is one base from this, pointing to a likely read error. V and J are TRDV2 and TRDJ3; TRDD3 matches 7 bases. CDR3 length equals 15 residues. Germline lookup yields CDR1 GEAIGNYY and CDR2 EKD. The DNA of the CDR3 is TGTGCCTGTGACTGGGGGACCTGGGGCACCCGACAGATGTTTTTC. Translation: CACDWGTWGTRQMFF.

About this clone: A far larger clone differs by one base, so this is likely a read error. The identical CDR3 is also encoded by other nucleotide sequences in the sample. V gene TRDV2 combines with J gene TRDJ2, with D perhaps TRDD3 (6 bases). Looked up from germline, CDR1 is GEAIGNYY and CDR2 is EKD. This CDR3 region has 19 residues. The CDR3 DNA is TGTGCCTGTGACCCTATAGAGAGGGATAAATACGAGGACACAGCACAGCTCTTCTTT. Translating it yields CACDPIERDKYEDTAQLFF.

This clone occurred a few times. A much more abundant neighbour one base away suggests this may be a read error. The J gene is TRDJ3, the V gene TRDV2; possibly TRDD3 for D (6 bases). Germline V CDR1 and CDR2: GEAIGNYY, EKD. This CDR3 is built from 19 residues. CDR3 region: CACDTVMGAVSWDTRQTFF. CDR3 DNA: TGTGCCTGTGACACCGTTATGGGGGCCGTCTCCTGGGACACCCGACAGACGTTTTTC.

Details on this clone: TCRdb's entry gives the protein of a much larger clone, which mismatches this DNA's translation at residue 7, likely from a read error; the protein reported here is translated from the DNA. The chain recombines TRDV2 with TRDJ3; 9 positions match TRDD3. Germline V CDR1 and CDR2: GEAIGNYY, EKD. The CDR3 spans 21 residues. Losses at the gene ends were 0 bases for V and 0 bases for J; bases not matched to a gene: 11. CDR3 loop: CACDTVPGDTPSSWDTRQMFF. CDR3 nucleotides: TGTGCCTGTGACACCGTACCGGGGGATACCCCTAGCTCCTGGGACACCCGACAGATGTTTTTC.

Points on this clone: A read error is likely here: a far larger clone is one base away. No DNA is shown, since the ends of the CDR3 on it are uncertain; the CDR3 is the one TCRdb lists. This chain uses TRDV2 with TRDJ3; no DNA check was done on the table's D call, TRDD3. Germline assignment: CDR1 GEAIGNYY and CDR2 EKD. Ends included, the CDR3 has 19 residues. Here the CDR3 reads CACDTEFARGSWDTRQMFF.

This clone is large within its sample. The sample contains more than one DNA sequence encoding this CDR3. The rearrangement joins TRDV2 to TRDJ3; 7 bases are shared with TRDD3. Trimming removed 0 bases from V and 0 bases from J; junction bases left unmatched: 1. The CDR3 length is 17 residues. Germline V gene lookup returns CDR1 GEAIGNYY and CDR2 EKD. DNA for the CDR3: TGTGCCTGTGACACCTGGGGGAGCTCCTGGGACACCCGACAGATGTTTTTC. As protein: CACDTWGSSWDTRQMFF.

This clone was detected a few times. The protein in TCRdb stems from a much larger clone and differs at residue 17 from this DNA's translation, likely a read error; here the protein is translated from the DNA. V is TRDV2 and J is TRDJ2; 8 nucleotides align to TRDD3. The CDR3 consists of 20 residues. Per the germline V gene, CDR1 is GEAIGNYY and CDR2 is EKD. The CDR3: CACDATPGTGGFALTARLFF. CDR3 DNA: TGTGCCTGTGACGCAACTCCCGGTACTGGGGGCTTCGCTTTGACAGCACGACTCTTCTTT.

Worth noting for this clone: The mismatch at residue 17 between this DNA's translation and the TCRdb protein of a much larger clone likely reflects a read error; the protein shown is translated from the DNA. The chain carries TRDV2 and TRDJ3; TRDD3 might be the D (6 bases). This CDR3 has 19 amino acids. Per the germline V gene, CDR1 is GEAIGNYY and CDR2 is EKD. The CDR3 DNA reads TGTGCCTGTGACGGCATCGTGGGGGGCCAGTCCCGGGACACCCGACAGGTGTTTTTC. Translation gives CACDGIVGGQSRDTRQVFF.

To note about this clone: TCRdb has a much larger clone's protein, which differs at residue 7 from the translation of this DNA, likely because of a read error; what is shown is the protein translated from the DNA. The CDR3 is CACDTLGTGGYPWDTRQMFF. CDR3 sequence (DNA): TGTGCCTGTGACACCTTGGGAACTGGGGGATATCCCTGGGACACCCGACAGATGTTTTTC. The gene calls are TRDV2 and TRDJ3; 11 bases are shared with TRDD3. The CDR3 totals 20 residues. The V gene end was trimmed by 0 bases and the J gene end by 2 bases; junction bases not matched to a gene: 8. The V gene's germline CDR1 is GEAIGNYY and CDR2 EKD.

To note about this clone: TCRdb's protein, taken from a much larger clone, differs from this DNA's translation at residue 12, likely owing to a read error; the protein displayed comes from the DNA. The rearrangement uses TRDV2 and TRDJ3, with 8 nucleotides matching TRDD3. The CDR3 runs to 19 residues. The germline V gene encodes CDR1 GEAIGNYY and CDR2 EKD. CDR3 sequence reads: CACDTVTGGSSRDTRQMFF. The DNA for the CDR3 is TGTGCCTGTGACACCGTAACTGGGGGTTCCTCCCGGGACACCCGACAGATGTTTTTC.

The CDR3 sequence: CACDPLGDTPTAQLFF. Here the CDR3 DNA reads TGTGCCTGTGACCCTCTGGGGGATACACCCACAGCACAACTCTTCTTT. V is TRDV2 and J is TRDJ2; 11 nucleotides agree with TRDD3. V gave up 3 bases and J gave up 5 bases; unmatched junction bases: 7. CDR3 length equals 16 residues. Germline CDR1 and CDR2: GEAIGNYY and EKD.

The sample holds a few counts of this clone. Given a far larger clone just one base away, this is likely a sequencing read error. The same CDR3 is also encoded by other DNA sequences in this sample. The chain joins TRDV2 to TRDJ3; D is perhaps TRDD3 (6 bases). This CDR3 region has 16 residues. In germline, CDR1 is GEAIGNYY, CDR2 EKD. The CDR3 DNA reads TGTGCCTGTGACACCGTGGGTTACTGGGACACTCGACAGATGTTTTTC. Translating it yields CACDTVGYWDTRQMFF.

As for this clone: A far bigger clonotype differs at one base, so this is likely a read error. Within the sample, other DNA sequences also encode this same CDR3. J is TRDJ3 and V is TRDV2, with TRDD3 matching over 11 bases. Germline V CDR1 and CDR2: GEAIGNYY, EKD. This CDR3 region has 19 residues. CDR3 nucleotides: TGTGCCTGTGACACCGTTGGGGGATACGCGGCCTGGGACACCCGGCAGATGTTTTTC. Its translation: CACDTVGGYAAWDTRQMFF.

This clone is large within its sample. The sample carries other DNA sequences with the same CDR3. The gene calls are TRAV29/DV5 and TRDJ2, with 7 bases fitting TRDD3. J lost 4 bases, V lost 0 bases, and 12 bases had no gene match. From germline, CDR1 is NSMFDY and CDR2 ISSIKDK. There are 17 residues in the CDR3. The CDR3 DNA follows: TGTGCAGCAAGCGAGGGGGAGGGGGATGCCGCGACAGCACAACTCTTCTTT. Translation: CAASEGEGDAATAQLFF.

By proportion, this clone is large. This same CDR3 is encoded by further DNA sequences in the sample. The J gene is TRDJ2, the V gene TRDV2, with 9 bases matching TRDD3. The CDR3 sequence is 15 residues long. Germline loops: CDR1 GEAIGNYY, CDR2 EKD. Trimming took 2 bases from V and 2 from J; bases not matched to a gene: 2. CDR3: CACDSTGGLTAQLFF. The CDR3 nucleotides read TGTGCCTGTGACAGTACTGGGGGATTGACAGCACAACTCTTCTTT.

Concerning this clone: The likely explanation is a read error, given a far larger clone one base away. V and J are TRDV2 and TRDJ3, with D possibly TRDD3 on 5 matching bases. The CDR3 loop spans 18 amino acids. CDR1 GEAIGNYY and CDR2 EKD come from the germline V gene. The chain's CDR3 is CACDTLLVPSWDTRRMFF. CDR3 DNA sequence: TGTGCCTGTGACACCTTACTGGTACCCTCCTGGGACACCCGACGGATGTTTTTC.